The present T cell receptor (beta chain) was sequenced within a study of T cells and Merkel cell carcinoma outcomes. A word on this clone: What it binds is unknown.

Findings and caveats of the study: In Merkel cell carcinoma, repertoire and T-cell density reportedly predicted outcomes.

Trimming pared 6 bases from V and 11 bases from J, leaving 22 bases between. The CDR3 length is 14 residues. Germline CDR1 MNHEY, CDR2 SVGAGI. TCRdb's copy holds only in-frame clones and misses some; the assay was immunoSEQ multiplex PCR. The sample lists roughly 7,000 clones, 90% occurring once. The receptor was derived from a human donor with Merkel cell carcinoma. The chain combines TRBV6-5 with TRBJ1-1, with D tentatively TRBD1 (6 bases). Sequencing was performed on tumor tissue from Merkel cell carcinoma. The CDR3 here is CASSRNRETFSAFF. In DNA, the CDR3 is TGTGCCAGCAGCCGTAACAGGGAAACATTCTCGGCTTTCTTT.